Below are 29 T cell receptor beta chains sequenced from a single sample in a study of T-cell reconstitution after alpha-beta-depleted transplantation in children. Unique molecular identifiers tagged the TCRbeta library. A single record per CDR3 protein comes from TCRdb applying MiXCR to the PCR reads. The repertoire holds 480,000 or so distinct CDR3 sequences, about 10% seen once, with 2% to 2.5% in the top ten. Sample: PBMCs, taken before TCRalphabeta/CD19-depleted stem cell transplant. The receptors derive from a child aged 2 to 9 with inherited bone marrow failure, due to receive a stem cell transplant.

This clonotype has a handful of counts. This chain's CDR3 is CSAMGLKNIQYF. In nucleotides, the CDR3 is TGCAGTGCTATGGGACTCAAAAACATTCAGTACTTC. The chain has TRBV20-1 and TRBJ2-4, with D perhaps matching TRBD2 (6 bases). This CDR3 has 12 amino acids. CDR1 is DFQATT and CDR2 is SNEGSKA in the germline V gene (reference sequence). V shed 4 bases and J shed 3 bases, with 7 bases lying between them.

This clonotype was seen repeatedly, ten times or more. The chain couples TRBV7-9 to TRBJ2-2, with TRBD2 as a possible D gene (5 bases). Per germline, CDR1 SEHNR and CDR2 FQNEAQ (reference sequence). V dropped 0 bases and J dropped 5 bases, with 13 bases sitting between them. The CDR3 spans 16 residues. CDR3 nucleotides: TGTGCCAGCAGCTTAGCGCGGTCTGGGAGAACCGGGGAGCTGTTTTTT. Amino acids: CASSLARSGRTGELFF.

The chain links TRBV6-7 to TRBJ2-1; D perhaps matches TRBD2 (6 bases). TRBV6-7 is an open reading frame whose function is uncertain. This CDR3 is built from 17 residues. Trimming cost V 2 bases and J 0 bases, with 14 bases left between them. CDR3 nucleotides: TGTGCCAGCAGTTACGTTCGCCGGGACTCCTCCTACAATGAGCAGTTCTTC. This translates into CASSYVRRDSSYNEQFF.

To note about this clonotype: It may be a read error: a sequence one base away is much more abundant. The chain employs TRBV7-8 and TRBJ1-2; 9 bases map to TRBD1. CDR1 and CDR2 (germline): SGHVS, FQNEAQ. The CDR3 length is 14 residues. The J segment lost 7 bases and the V segment lost 5 bases, leaving 8 bases of the junction unmatched. In DNA form, the CDR3 reads TGTGCCAGCAGCCGGGGGACAGGGCATCCTGGCTACACCTTC. The encoded protein is CASSRGTGHPGYTF.

The gene calls are TRBV4-3 and TRBJ2-1; D not resolved. V dropped 3 bases and J dropped 4 bases, with 10 bases sitting between them. This CDR3 contains 14 residues. From germline, CDR1 is LGHNA and CDR2 YSLEER. The CDR3 DNA sequence: TGCGCCAGCAGCCAGGGGAAAGTTTACAATGAGCAGTTCTTC. Encoded protein: CASSQGKVYNEQFF.

The chain couples TRBV5-2 to TRBJ2-1; the D call TRBD2 from the table was never checked on the DNA. TRBV5-2 is a listed pseudogene. The CDR3 has 15 amino acids. The CDR3 protein is CAMSPGLSSYNEQFF. The CDR3 DNA reads as TGTGCCATGAGCCCAGGACTCAGCTCCTACAATGAGCAGTTCTTC.

This clonotype occurred a few times. This chain links TRBV11-2 with TRBJ2-5, with TRBD2 matching 10 bases. CDR1 is SGHAT, CDR2 FQNNGV, per germline. This CDR3 is built from 19 residues. V shed 3 bases and J 1 base; nucleotides not matched to a gene: 14. The CDR3 region is CASSFPRPLAGDTQETQYF. CDR3 bases: TGTGCCAGCAGCTTCCCTCGACCCCTAGCGGGAGACACCCAAGAGACCCAGTACTTC.

This clonotype was detected ten times or more. The chain combines TRBV20-1 with TRBJ2-3; no reliable D call. Germline values: CDR1 DFQATT, CDR2 SNEGSKA (reference sequence). The CDR3 sequence is 12 residues long. V lost 0 bases to trimming and J lost 5 bases, with 6 bases between them. The CDR3 coding sequence is TGCAGTGCTAGAGATCTAGGAGATACGCAGTATTTT. Translation gives CSARDLGDTQYF.

This clonotype was seen many times. The chain uses TRBV10-3 and TRBJ1-5; a possible D gene is TRBD1 (6 bases). V was trimmed by 0 bases and J by 8 bases, leaving 29 bases between them. The germline V gene encodes CDR1 ENHRY and CDR2 SYGVKD. This CDR3 comprises 20 residues. The CDR3 region is CAISESGIPREGGSDEPQHF. DNA for the CDR3: TGTGCCATCAGTGAGTCGGGAATCCCCCGGGAAGGGGGGAGTGATGAGCCCCAGCATTTT.

This clonotype was counted ten times or more. The V call is TRBV25-1, the J call TRBJ2-7, with unresolved D. The CDR3 contains 12 residues. V shed 0 bases and J shed 4 bases, with 4 bases lying between them. Germline lookup yields CDR1 MGHDK and CDR2 SYGVNS. This CDR3 is CASSEYGYEQYF. The CDR3 DNA is TGTGCCAGCAGTGAATACGGTTACGAGCAGTACTTC.

This clonotype occurred many times. V gene TRBV7-9 combines with J gene TRBJ2-7, with 11 nucleotides matching TRBD2. The CDR3 covers 15 residues. From germline, CDR1 is SEHNR and CDR2 FQNEAQ (reference sequence). V lost 5 bases and J lost 2; bases outside the gene matches: 5. This CDR3 is CASSRVAGGPYEQYF. DNA of the CDR3: TGTGCCAGCAGCCGCGTAGCGGGAGGGCCCTACGAGCAGTACTTC.

As regards this clonotype: A much more abundant neighbour one base away suggests this may be a read error. The genes are TRBV29-1 and TRBJ2-3; TRBD2 aligns across 10 bases. There are 14 residues in the CDR3. Losses at the gene ends were 7 bases for V and 2 bases for J; bases not matched to a gene: 6. Germline values: CDR1 SQVTM, CDR2 ANQGSEA. This CDR3 reads CSGLAGALTDTQYF. The CDR3 region has the DNA TGCAGCGGCCTAGCGGGAGCTCTCACAGATACGCAGTATTTT.

The sample holds many counts of this clonotype. The chain uses TRBV20-1 and TRBJ2-1, with 13 bases identical to TRBD2. The germline gives CDR1 DFQATT, CDR2 SNEGSKA (reference sequence). Trimming removed 5 bases from V and 3 bases from J; junction bases left unmatched: 1. The CDR3 contains 14 residues. The DNA of the CDR3 is TGCAGTGCTGGGACTAGCGGGGACTACAATGAGCAGTTCTTC. This encodes CSAGTSGDYNEQFF.

This clonotype was seen many times. V usage is TRBV28 and J usage is TRBJ2-3; D may correspond to TRBD1 or TRBD2 (5 bases each). The length of the CDR3 is 15 residues. Germline V gene lookup returns CDR1 MDHEN and CDR2 SYDVKM. Between the trimmed V and J ends, which lost 1 base and 4 bases, there was a span of 12 bases. DNA of the CDR3: TGTGCCAGCAGTTTATTAGGGACCGGGTCAGATACGCAGTATTTT. Translation gives CASSLLGTGSDTQYF.

This clonotype was counted ten times or more. The rearrangement joins TRBV11-2 to TRBJ2-1, with TRBD2 matching over 9 bases. J lost 6 bases, V lost 1 base, and 4 bases had no gene match. Germline V lookup: CDR1 SGHAT, CDR2 FQNNGV. The CDR3 covers 15 residues. In DNA, the CDR3 is TGTGCCAGCAGCTTAGTGGGCGGGAGGGTCAATGAGCAGTTCTTC. Its protein is CASSLVGGRVNEQFF.

This chain connects TRBV5-2 to TRBJ1-2; the table's D gene call, TRBD1, was not cross checked with the DNA. TRBV5-2 is a recognized pseudogene. This CDR3 spans 14 amino acids. CDR3 bases: TGTGCCATCGGCCCCGGGCTCCTCGGCTATGGCTACACCTTC. Protein: CAIGPGLLGYGYTF.

There are many counts of this clonotype. The chain carries TRBV27 and TRBJ2-1; 11 bases match TRBD2. V gave up 7 bases and J gave up 3 bases; unmatched junction bases: 5. CDR1 is MNHEY and CDR2 is SMNVEV in the germline V gene (reference sequence). This CDR3 contains 15 residues. CDR3 loop: CASTRGLAGYNEQFF. The CDR3 DNA reads as TGTGCCAGCACCCGAGGACTAGCGGGCTACAATGAGCAGTTCTTC.

This clonotype has a count of ten or more. The chain carries TRBV4-3 and TRBJ2-6, with D uncertain. CDR3 length: 16 amino acids. Germline loops: CDR1 LGHNA, CDR2 YSLEER. V lost 0 bases and J 2 bases, leaving 8 bases between the germline ends. As DNA, the CDR3 is TGCGCCAGCAGCCAAGATGTTTGGACTGGGGCCAACGTCCTGACTTTC. Encoded protein: CASSQDVWTGANVLTF.

Many counts were recorded for this clonotype. The V call is TRBV20-1, the J call TRBJ2-2; tentatively, D is TRBD2 (6 bases). Germline V gives CDR1 DFQATT, CDR2 SNEGSKA (reference sequence). The CDR3 loop spans 13 amino acids. The germline V and J ends were trimmed by 3 bases and 7 bases, with 12 bases remaining between them. For the CDR3, the DNA is TGCAGTGCTAGGGAGCGGGTACTCGGGGAGCTGTTTTTT. Translation: CSARERVLGELFF.

This clonotype appeared many times. The chain has TRBV11-2 and TRBJ2-1, with D possibly matching TRBD1 (5 bases). Trimming removed 5 bases from V and 15 bases from J, with 17 bases in between. Germline V gene sequence: CDR1 SGHAT, CDR2 FQNNGV. The CDR3 runs to 12 residues. The CDR3 DNA follows: TGTGCCAGCAGCATTCAAACAGGATCCGGGTTCTTC. Amino acid sequence: CASSIQTGSGFF.

This clonotype was seen a handful of times. The V call is TRBV7-9, the J call TRBJ2-7; unclear D gene. The V end was cut by 5 bases, the J end by 7 bases, with 9 bases between. The CDR3 runs to 11 residues. Germline V lookup: CDR1 SEHNR, CDR2 FQNEAQ (reference sequence). DNA for the CDR3: TGTGCCAGCAGCCCCGGGTGGGAGCAGTACTTC. It specifies CASSPGWEQYF.

The V and J genes are TRBV7-8 and TRBJ1-5; D not resolved. The CDR3 runs 15 residues. V lost 3 bases and J 0 bases, leaving 9 bases between the germline ends. Germline-derived CDR1 and CDR2 are SGHVS and FQNEAQ. The CDR3 DNA sequence: TGTGCCAGCAGCTTCAGCCGGAATAGCAATCAGCCCCAGCATTTT. It specifies CASSFSRNSNQPQHF.

This clonotype showed up many times. The V gene is TRBV7-2, the J gene TRBJ2-2; D gene ambiguous. The CDR3 contains 13 residues. The germline V and J ends were trimmed by 5 bases and 3 bases, with 7 bases remaining between them. The germline V gene encodes CDR1 SGHTA and CDR2 FQGNSA. CDR3 nucleotide sequence: TGTGCCAGCAGCAGAGACCACACCGGGGAGCTGTTTTTT. It specifies CASSRDHTGELFF.

The chain recombines TRBV19 with TRBJ1-1; 7 nucleotides agree with TRBD1. Germline values: CDR1 LNHDA, CDR2 SQIVND (reference sequence). V lost 5 bases to trimming and J lost 7 bases; unmatched junction nucleotides: 7. The CDR3 covers 13 residues. The CDR3 DNA reads as TGTGCCAGTAGTGTTGACAGGGAAGTTGAAGCTTTCTTT. Translation: CASSVDREVEAFF.

The chain is built from TRBV7-9 and TRBJ2-7, with D uncertain. This CDR3 is built from 12 residues. Germline CDR1 SEHNR, CDR2 FQNEAQ (reference sequence). With 2 bases removed from V and 6 bases from J, the gap between germline ends came to 8 bases. CDR3 sequence reads: CASSLLATEQYF. CDR3 bases: TGTGCCAGCAGCTTATTAGCCACCGAGCAGTACTTC. Based on the CDR3 plus reference TRBV7-9 and TRBJ2-7, the full variable domain is DTGVSQNPRHKITKRGQNVTFRCDPISEHNRLYWYRQTLGQGPEFLTYFQNEAQLEKSRLLSDRFSAERPKGSFSTLEIQRTEQGDSAMYLCASSLLATEQYFGPGTRLTVT.

This clonotype was counted many times. The chain carries TRBV27 and TRBJ1-5; D gene uncertain. The CDR3 extends over 13 amino acids. Trimming stripped 8 bases from V and 7 bases from J, with 15 bases between. From germline, CDR1 is MNHEY and CDR2 SMNVEV (reference sequence). The CDR3 loop is CASGVRPGQPQHF. The CDR3 DNA sequence: TGTGCCAGCGGCGTCAGGCCGGGGCAGCCCCAGCATTTT.

This clonotype was picked up many times. The chain combines TRBV2 with TRBJ2-7; 9 bases are a match to TRBD2. This CDR3 contains 14 residues. Germline trimming cut 5 bases from V and 6 bases from J; bases unmatched to any gene: 8. Germline V gene lookup returns CDR1 SNHLY and CDR2 FYNNEI. The CDR3 DNA follows: TGTGCCAGCAGTCGGATAGCGGGAGACGGCGAGCAGTACTTC. Translation: CASSRIAGDGEQYF.

This clonotype was counted at least ten times. This chain joins TRBV12-3 or TRBV12-4 and TRBJ2-5; D ambiguous. Trimming left V 2 bases short and J 3 bases short, with 13 bases between. The CDR3 extends over 15 amino acids. CDR3 nucleotide sequence: TGTGCCAGCAGTTTATGGAAAGAGAGGAAAGAGACCCAGTACTTC. Amino acid sequence: CASSLWKERKETQYF.

This clonotype was recorded at least ten times. This chain links TRBV6-5 with TRBJ1-2; possibly TRBD1 for D (6 bases). Trimming took off 3 bases at V and 2 bases at J, with 10 bases between the two ends. From germline, CDR1 is MNHEY and CDR2 SVGAGI. The CDR3 sequence is 14 residues long. CDR3 region: CASSYSGQNYGYTF. In DNA, the CDR3 is TGTGCCAGCAGTTATTCCGGACAGAACTATGGCTACACCTTC.